These 31 T cell receptor beta chains came from one sample sequenced in a study of post-analysis software for immune sequencing data (dated by TCRdb to between 2014 and 2017). The paper's findings and limits, for the study overall: Patients showed significantly higher frequencies than controls for roughly five TRBV segments, among them TRBV5-6, TRBV5-1 and TRBV20-1.

Libraries were prepared through PCR. Data came from an Illumina HiSeq 2500. To reduce PCR and sequencing biases, unique molecular identifiers were incorporated into the TCR beta cDNA libraries. TCRdb passed the public sequencing reads through fastp at Q25 and MiXCR, retaining productive beta sequences. Merged by CDR3 protein, the rows form single entries marked with the most common genes and DNA. This sample holds roughly 430,000 distinct CDR3 sequences; less than 40% were observed only once. The top ten hold about 7.6% of the sample. These receptors are not linked to any known antigen. Sequences were obtained from blood. Source of these receptors: a girl aged 2 to 9 with multiple sclerosis.

The chain recombines TRBV20-1 with TRBJ2-7, with 8 bases lining up with TRBD1. Germline CDR1 reads DFQATT; CDR2 reads SNEGSKA (reference sequence). Losses at the gene ends were 7 bases for V and 0 bases for J; bases not matched to a gene: 5. The CDR3 length is 13 residues. The CDR3 DNA reads TGCAGTGTCCGGGACAGGAGCTCCTACGAGCAGTACTTC. Translation gives CSVRDRSSYEQYF.

V is TRBV19 and J is TRBJ1-1; 7 bases align to TRBD1. Germline lookup yields CDR1 LNHDA and CDR2 SQIVND (reference sequence). The CDR3 sequence is 14 residues long. V dropped 10 bases and J dropped 1; count of bases not matched to a gene: 9. The CDR3 region has the DNA TGTGCCACAAATGACAGGGCAACGAACACTGAAGCTTTCTTT. It translates to CATNDRATNTEAFF.

The chain has TRBV6-6 and TRBJ1-1; D may be TRBD1 (5 bases). The CDR3 length is 15 residues. V dropped 2 bases and J dropped 2 bases, with 12 bases sitting between them. Germline V gene data show CDR1 as MNHNY and CDR2 as SVGAGI (reference sequence). CDR3 sequence: CASSYPTDLNTEAFF. DNA of the CDR3: TGTGCCAGCAGTTACCCGACAGATCTAAACACTGAAGCTTTCTTT.

The rearrangement joins TRBV28 to TRBJ2-7; D call uncertain. TRBJ2-4 explains the end of the DNA better; the J call may be wrong. The CDR3 consists of 16 residues. The germline CDR1 and CDR2 sequences are MDHEN and SYDVKM. The CDR3 loop reads CASSLTRHYILNIQYF. CDR3 in DNA: TGTGCCAGCAGTTTGACAAGGCACTATATCCTGAACATTCAGTACTTC.

The chain couples TRBV5-1 to TRBJ1-6; no clear D. The CDR3 is made up of 15 amino acids. Between the trimmed V and J ends, which lost 2 bases and 5 bases, there was a span of 11 bases. The germline CDR1 and CDR2 sequences are SGHRS and YFSETQ. CDR3 DNA sequence: TGCGCCAGCAGCTTAAGGATGGAAGATAATTCACCCCTCCACTTT. It translates to CASSLRMEDNSPLHF. Together with reference TRBV5-1 and TRBJ1-6, the CDR3 gives the full variable domain: KAGVTQTPRYLIKTRGQQVTLSCSPISGHRSVSWYQQTPGQGLQFLFEYFSETQRNKGNFPGRFSGRQFSNSRSEMNVSTLELGDSALYLCASSLRMEDNSPLHFGNGTRLTVT.

This clonotype was detected only a few times. J is TRBJ2-7 and V is TRBV7-2; a weak D match, TRBD1 (5 bases). The ends were cut back, 1 base at V and 2 bases at J, with 9 bases in the middle. The CDR3 sequence is 14 residues long. Germline V gene sequence: CDR1 SGHTA, CDR2 FQGNSA. The CDR3 region has the DNA TGTGCCAGCAGCTTAGACAGGTTTCCCTACGAGCAGTACTTC. Translated: CASSLDRFPYEQYF.

The table lists this clonotype with a few counts. The chain combines TRBV5-1 with TRBJ2-7; TRBD2 matches 12 bases. In germline, CDR1 is SGHRS, CDR2 YFSETQ. V dropped 4 bases and J dropped 6; count of bases not matched to a gene: 2. CDR3 length: 13 residues. This chain's CDR3 is CASSTTSGSEQYF. DNA for the CDR3: TGCGCCAGCAGCACGACTAGCGGGAGCGAGCAGTACTTC.

The rearrangement uses TRBV20-1 and TRBJ1-5, with 7 bases identical to TRBD1. Germline CDR1 is DFQATT and CDR2 is SNEGSKA (reference sequence). The CDR3 spans 16 residues. Trimming removed 0 bases from V and 4 bases from J; junction bases left unmatched: 9. This CDR3 is CSARDVQGIGNQPQHF. As DNA, the CDR3 is TGCAGTGCTAGAGACGTACAGGGGATCGGGAATCAGCCCCAGCATTTT.

This chain joins TRBV10-3 and TRBJ2-1; 8 bases are a match to TRBD2. This CDR3 is 15 amino acids long. Germline V lookup: CDR1 ENHRY, CDR2 SYGVKD. Trimming took 4 bases from V and 8 from J; bases not matched to a gene: 10. The CDR3 is CAISGRGLGGDEQFF. The CDR3 bases are TGTGCCATCAGTGGAAGGGGACTAGGAGGCGATGAGCAGTTCTTC.

The genes are TRBV5-6 and TRBJ2-1; D not resolved. From germline, CDR1 is SGHDT and CDR2 YYEEEE. This CDR3 has 12 residues. V gave up 0 bases and J gave up 8 bases, with 6 bases separating them. The CDR3 nucleotides are TGTGCCAGCAGCTTGGGTATTCATGAGCAGTTCTTC. It encodes CASSLGIHEQFF.

The rearrangement links TRBV20-1 to TRBJ2-1, with 8 positions matching TRBD2. CDR1 is DFQATT, CDR2 SNEGSKA, per germline (reference sequence). J lost 6 bases, V lost 6 bases, and 13 bases had no gene match. The CDR3 totals 15 residues. CDR3 protein: CSANSGGRAFNEQFF. CDR3 DNA: TGCAGTGCCAATTCGGGGGGGAGGGCTTTCAATGAGCAGTTCTTC.

The chain is built from TRBV7-2 and TRBJ1-6, with 9 nucleotides matching TRBD1. This CDR3 is built from 14 residues. Germline V gene lookup returns CDR1 SGHTA and CDR2 FQGNSA. The junction had 5 bases not matched to a gene; V was cut back by 4 bases and J by 10 bases. CDR3 sequence: CASSYRDRASPLHF. CDR3 sequence (DNA): TGTGCCAGCAGCTATAGGGACAGGGCCTCACCCCTCCACTTT.

The chain uses TRBV7-2 and TRBJ2-5, with D perhaps given as TRBD1 or TRBD2 (5 bases each). V shed 1 base and J shed 3 bases, with 12 bases lying between them. Germline V CDR1 and CDR2: SGHTA, FQGNSA. The CDR3 has 15 amino acids. The CDR3 DNA is TGTGCCAGCAGCTTAGTAGAGGGGCGGGAAGAGACCCAGTACTTC. Translated: CASSLVEGREETQYF. Drawing the rest from reference TRBV7-2 and TRBJ2-5, the complete variable domain is GAGVSQSPSNKVTEKGKDVELRCDPISGHTALYWYRQSLGQGLEFLIYFQGNSAPDKSGLPSDRFSAERTGGSVSTLTIQRTQQEDSAVYLCASSLVEGREETQYFGPGTRLLVL.

This chain connects TRBV7-8 to TRBJ2-4; D perhaps matches TRBD1 (6 bases). V was cut by 7 bases and J by 13 bases, with 17 bases left in between. CDR3 size: 12 residues. The germline V gene has CDR1 SGHVS and CDR2 FQNEAQ. The CDR3: CASTPSTGRQYF. The CDR3, as DNA: TGTGCCAGCACCCCATCGACAGGCCGCCAGTACTTC.

The V call is TRBV5-1, the J call TRBJ2-1; a weak D match, TRBD1 (5 bases). In germline, CDR1 is SGHRS, CDR2 YFSETQ. Trimming removed 0 bases at V and 8 bases at J, with 15 bases between. CDR3 length: 15 amino acids. CDR3 sequence: CASSLGRDFNYEQFF. In DNA form, the CDR3 reads TGCGCCAGCAGCTTGGGCAGGGATTTTAACTATGAGCAGTTCTTC. Drawing the rest from reference TRBV5-1 and TRBJ2-1, the complete variable domain is KAGVTQTPRYLIKTRGQQVTLSCSPISGHRSVSWYQQTPGQGLQFLFEYFSETQRNKGNFPGRFSGRQFSNSRSEMNVSTLELGDSALYLCASSLGRDFNYEQFFGPGTRLTVL.

The chain couples TRBV12-3 or TRBV12-4 to TRBJ2-1; 7 nucleotides align to TRBD2. V was pared by 5 bases and J by 3 bases, with 19 bases of the junction left unmatched. CDR3 length: 19 residues. For the CDR3, the DNA is TGTGCCAGCAGTCGGAGCGGGGCAAGAGCGTTAATCCTCTACAATGAGCAGTTCTTC. This translates into CASSRSGARALILYNEQFF.

CDR3 DNA sequence: TGTGCCAGCAGCTTGATTGCAGGCTTCTCCTACGAGCAGTACTTC. Encoded protein: CASSLIAGFSYEQYF. The chain carries TRBV5-6 and TRBJ2-7; D gene uncertain. The CDR3 contains 15 residues. V was trimmed by 1 base and J by 0 bases, leaving 11 bases between them. Germline-derived CDR1 and CDR2 are SGHDT and YYEEEE. The whole variable domain, remainder taken from reference TRBV5-6 and TRBJ2-7, is DAGVTQSPTHLIKTRGQQVTLRCSPKSGHDTVSWYQQALGQGPQFIFQYYEEEERQRGNFPDRFSGHQFPNYSSELNVNALLLGDSALYLCASSLIAGFSYEQYFGPGTRLTVT.

The rearrangement links TRBV28 to TRBJ2-1; D gene uncertain. This CDR3 is 12 amino acids long. V was pared by 4 bases and J by 10 bases, with 11 bases between. In germline, CDR1 is MDHEN, CDR2 SYDVKM. CDR3 DNA: TGTGCCAGCAGTTCCAACGGTTACGAGCAGTTCTTC. This encodes CASSSNGYEQFF. Supplemented by reference TRBV28 and TRBJ2-1, the full variable domain reads DVKVTQSSRYLVKRTGEKVFLECVQDMDHENMFWYRQDPGLGLRLIYFSYDVKMKEKGDIPEGYSVSREKKERFSLILESASTNQTSMYLCASSSNGYEQFFGPGTRLTVL.

This clonotype has more than one count but fewer than ten. The chain joins TRBV4-3 to TRBJ2-1; TRBD2 matches at 8 bases. Germline values: CDR1 LGHNA, CDR2 YSLEER. The CDR3 extends over 16 amino acids. V was pared by 0 bases and J by 5 bases, with 6 bases of the junction left unmatched. The CDR3 spells CASSQDLAGRDNEQFF. CDR3 DNA: TGCGCCAGCAGCCAAGATCTTGCCGGGAGGGACAATGAGCAGTTCTTC.

The rearrangement uses TRBV7-9 and TRBJ2-1; D may be TRBD1 or TRBD2 (6 bases each). From germline, CDR1 is SEHNR and CDR2 FQNEAQ (reference sequence). The V end lost 5 bases, the J end lost 0 bases, and 14 bases lay between the germline ends. The CDR3 loop spans 16 amino acids. CDR3 protein: CASSPQGGISYNEQFF. The CDR3 DNA reads as TGTGCCAGCAGCCCCCAAGGGGGGATCTCCTACAATGAGCAGTTCTTC.

The CDR3 DNA is TGTGCCAGCAGAAAGACAGGGGACAATGAGCAGTTCTTC. This translates into CASRKTGDNEQFF. The chain uses TRBV12-3 or TRBV12-4 and TRBJ2-1; TRBD1 matches 8 bases. The length of the CDR3 is 13 residues. V lost 6 bases, J lost 5 bases, and 3 bases stayed unmatched.

This clonotype was counted a few times. This sequence joins TRBV3-1 and TRBJ2-1; 7 bases fit TRBD2. Germline V gene sequence: CDR1 LGHDT, CDR2 YNNKEL (reference sequence). V dropped 0 bases and J dropped 10; count of bases not matched to a gene: 9. The CDR3 spans 15 residues. The CDR3 region is CASSQDAGALGEQFF. The CDR3, as DNA: TGTGCCAGCAGCCAAGATGCGGGAGCCCTAGGGGAGCAGTTCTTC.

The chain couples TRBV12-3 or TRBV12-4 to TRBJ1-5, with no clear D. The V end lost 7 bases, the J end lost 1 base, and 14 bases lay between the germline ends. This CDR3 is 15 amino acids long. This CDR3 reads CASNGGGNSNQPQHF. The CDR3 bases are TGTGCCAGCAATGGCGGAGGGAACAGCAATCAGCCCCAGCATTTT.

V usage is TRBV5-1 and J usage is TRBJ1-2; 9 positions agree with TRBD1. This CDR3 has 16 residues. Per the germline V gene, CDR1 is SGHRS and CDR2 is YFSETQ. The V gene end was trimmed by 0 bases and the J gene end by 4 bases; junction bases not matched to a gene: 7. This CDR3 is CASSLDSWGQGYGYTF. The CDR3 coding sequence is TGCGCCAGCAGCTTGGATTCCTGGGGACAGGGCTATGGCTACACCTTC.

This sequence joins TRBV24-1 and TRBJ2-1, with 8 bases lining up with TRBD1. The V segment lost 4 bases and the J segment 8 bases; nucleotides outside the gene matches: 12. Per germline, CDR1 KGHDR and CDR2 SFDVKD. The CDR3 runs 16 residues. CDR3 amino acids: CATSDATGARGYEQFF. CDR3 sequence (DNA): TGTGCCACCAGTGACGCGACAGGGGCGCGGGGCTATGAGCAGTTCTTC.

This clonotype appeared many times. The CDR3 DNA reads as TGCGCCAGCAGCTTGGAGGGGACAGCCTACGAGCAGTACTTC. It specifies CASSLEGTAYEQYF. This chain connects TRBV5-1 to TRBJ2-7, with 7 positions matching TRBD1. The CDR3 has 14 residues. CDR1 is SGHRS and CDR2 is YFSETQ in the germline V gene. V lost 0 bases to trimming and J lost 2 bases; unmatched junction nucleotides: 2.

The chain employs TRBV9 and TRBJ2-1; perhaps TRBD2 as D (5 bases). V was trimmed by 0 bases and J by 5 bases, leaving 12 bases between them. The CDR3 covers 15 residues. Germline V gene lookup returns CDR1 SGDLS and CDR2 YYNGEE. The CDR3 is CASSVGLAPNNEQFF. The CDR3, as DNA: TGTGCCAGCAGCGTAGGGCTAGCTCCAAACAATGAGCAGTTCTTC.

The sample holds a few counts of this clonotype. V gene TRBV24-1 combines with J gene TRBJ2-7, with 7 nucleotides matching TRBD2. V shed 4 bases and J 2 bases; nucleotides not matched to a gene: 10. The germline CDR1 and CDR2 sequences are KGHDR and SFDVKD. The CDR3 spans 16 residues. CDR3 DNA: TGTGCCACCAGTGACCCGCGGGCTAGCGGAACCTACGAGCAGTACTTC. Protein: CATSDPRASGTYEQYF.

This clonotype was detected once. The rearrangement links TRBV7-2 to TRBJ2-7; D might be TRBD2 (6 bases). V gave up 4 bases and J gave up 0 bases, with 22 bases separating them. Per germline, CDR1 SGHTA and CDR2 FQGNSA. The CDR3 has 18 amino acids. As DNA, the CDR3 is TGTGCCAGCAGCTCGGGACCGGCGGGGCACCCGAGCTCCTACGAGCAGTACTTC. It encodes CASSSGPAGHPSSYEQYF.

The chain links TRBV15 to TRBJ1-2; D not resolved. Trimming took 0 bases from V and 7 from J, leaving 9 bases between them. Germline V CDR1 and CDR2: LNHNV, YYDKDF (reference sequence). The CDR3 extends over 13 amino acids. CDR3 bases: TGTGCCACCAGCAGAGATCGGGAAAGTGGCTACACCTTC. It is translated as CATSRDRESGYTF.

The V call is TRBV28, the J call TRBJ2-4; TRBD1 aligns across 7 bases. The DNA matches TRBJ2-7 better at its end, which makes the J call doubtful. Looked up from germline, CDR1 is MDHEN and CDR2 is SYDVKM. This CDR3 has 15 residues. CDR3 bases: TGTGCCAGCAGTTTGTGGAACAGGGGTATCGACGAGCAGTACTTC. This gives the protein CASSLWNRGIDEQYF.